Presented here are 8 T cell receptor beta chains from one specimen sequenced in a study of beta chain features in type 1 diabetes (dated by TCRdb to the late 2010s). The library was prepared using the immunoSEQ multiplex PCR assay. The High Capacity cDNA Reverse Transcription Kit was used to reverse transcribe all of the isolated RNA, meaning that expressed TCRB transcripts were what got sequenced. The source is immuneACCESS, and TCRdb retained only in-frame sequences with V and J called. Part of the clones is not carried over; for the studies checked, unresolved V genes explain less than half of this, and the remainder is unexplained. The sample table lists around 140,000 clones, 8.5% to 12% of them with a count of one. Around 1.2% of the sample goes to the ten largest clones. The sample was naive CD4+ T cells from blood. What this sample's cell subset or site label stands for: true naive CD4+ T cells. Source of these receptors: a man younger than 35 in good health.

The sample holds a few counts of this clone. This chain links TRBV6-5 with TRBJ2-1; D remains unclear. The CDR3 runs 11 residues. CDR1 and CDR2 from the germline V gene are MNHEY and SVGAGI. The V end was cut by 10 bases, the J end by 9 bases, with 13 bases between. This CDR3 reads CATPLFGEQFF. Here the CDR3 DNA reads TGTGCCACCCCCCTTTTCGGTGAGCAGTTCTTC.

This clone was seen a few times. The V and J genes are TRBV19 and TRBJ2-7, with unresolved D. V was cut by 7 bases and J by 2 bases, with 9 bases left in between. The CDR3 consists of 12 residues. Germline V CDR1 and CDR2: LNHDA, SQIVND (reference sequence). As DNA, the CDR3 is TGTGCCAGTAATCACAGTCCCTACGAGCAGTACTTC. Protein product: CASNHSPYEQYF.

The chain joins TRBV7-9 to TRBJ2-6; weak D call: TRBD1 (6 bases). Germline loops: CDR1 SEHNR, CDR2 FQNEAQ (reference sequence). V was trimmed by 3 bases and J by 0 bases, leaving 18 bases between them. There are 19 residues in the CDR3. CDR3 amino acids: CASSFNYRVRSSGANVLTF. In DNA, the CDR3 is TGTGCCAGCAGCTTCAATTACAGGGTCCGCAGCTCTGGGGCCAACGTCCTGACTTTC. Together with reference TRBV7-9 and TRBJ2-6, the CDR3 gives the full variable domain: DTGVSQNPRHKITKRGQNVTFRCDPISEHNRLYWYRQTLGQGPEFLTYFQNEAQLEKSRLLSDRFSAERPKGSFSTLEIQRTEQGDSAMYLCASSFNYRVRSSGANVLTFGAGSRLTVL.

In this sample, this clone turned up a few times. The rearrangement joins TRBV5-8 to TRBJ2-1, with TRBD2 matching 8 bases. Germline V gene data show CDR1 as SGHTS and CDR2 as YDEGEE. This CDR3 region has 15 residues. With 7 bases clipped from V and 6 bases from J, the junction kept 12 bases outside the gene matches. The CDR3 loop is CASHRPGTRVNEQFF. As DNA, the CDR3 is TGTGCCAGCCACCGCCCGGGGACTAGGGTCAATGAGCAGTTCTTC.

The chain links TRBV9 to TRBJ2-5, with 7 bases fitting TRBD2. CDR1 is SGDLS, CDR2 YYNGEE, per germline. CDR3 length: 12 residues. V dropped 6 bases and J dropped 5; count of bases not matched to a gene: 4. CDR3 nucleotides: TGTGCCAGCACGAGCGGGGATGAGACCCAGTACTTC. Translation gives CASTSGDETQYF. Full variable domain (missing parts from reference TRBV9 and TRBJ2-5): DSGVTQTPKHLITATGQRVTLRCSPRSGDLSVYWYQQSLDQGLQFLIQYYNGEERAKGNILERFSAQQFPDLHSELNLSSLELGDSALYFCASTSGDETQYFGPGTRLLVL.

This clone was counted only a few times. The rearrangement uses TRBV6-4 and TRBJ1-1; D uncertain. CDR1 and CDR2 (germline): MRHNA, SNTAGT. The CDR3 spans 13 residues. V lost 3 bases and J lost 5, with 10 bases in between. The CDR3 reads CASSETAGTEAFF. CDR3 DNA sequence: TGTGCCAGCAGTGAAACGGCGGGGACTGAAGCTTTCTTT.

This clone was observed a single time. Written as DNA, the CDR3 is TGTGCCAGTAGTATGAAGGGGCGGAACACTGAAGCTTTCTTT. It encodes CASSMKGRNTEAFF. V and J are TRBV19 and TRBJ1-1; a possible D gene is TRBD1 (5 bases). This CDR3 is 14 amino acids long. The germline V gene encodes CDR1 LNHDA and CDR2 SQIVND (reference sequence). V lost 3 bases and J 1 base, leaving 9 bases between the germline ends. Filled out from reference TRBV19 and TRBJ1-1, the complete variable domain reads DGGITQSPKYLFRKEGQNVTLSCEQNLNHDAMYWYRQDPGQGLRLIYYSQIVNDFQKGDIAEGYSVSREKKESFPLTVTSAQKNPTAFYLCASSMKGRNTEAFFGQGTRLTVV.

The rearrangement uses TRBV7-9 and TRBJ1-6, with 8 bases that match TRBD1. The CDR3 loop spans 14 amino acids. Germline assignment: CDR1 SEHNR and CDR2 FQNEAQ (reference sequence). The V gene end was trimmed by 5 bases and the J gene end by 9 bases; junction bases not matched to a gene: 6. CDR3 loop: CASSLPGGASPLHF. DNA of the CDR3: TGTGCCAGCAGCCTCCCAGGGGGCGCTTCACCCCTCCACTTT.